Included here is one T cell receptor (beta chain) sequence, with context. The data are from a study of blood T cells in healthy people across ages. A second PCR, run for 7 to 11 cycles, used a sample-barcoded 5' primer plus a J-beta primer mix. TCRdb fed the 5' RACE reads into MiXCR, producing one record per CDR3 protein. Of roughly 1,500,000 distinct CDR3 sequences in the sample, roughly a third were seen once. Germline-derived CDR1 and CDR2 are DFQATT and SNEGSKA (reference sequence). The V end lost 7 bases, the J end lost 3 bases, and 19 bases lay between the germline ends. The CDR3 contains 15 residues.

This sequence originates from a woman aged 25 to 45 in good health. The specimen sequenced was blood. The chain links TRBV20-1 to TRBJ2-1; D not certain. The CDR3 sequence is CSVNALGRFYNEQFF. As DNA, the CDR3 is TGCAGTGTCAACGCCCTCGGCAGGTTCTACAATGAGCAGTTCTTC.